This passage covers 10 T cell receptor beta chains from one sample sequenced in a study of blood T cell repertoires in COVID-19. Assay: immunoSEQ multiplex PCR; the TCRdb copy retains only in-frame clones and omits some. The top ten clones hold about 3.9% of a sample with about 350,000 clones, approximately 89% of them seen once. Sequenced: peripheral blood. These receptors were taken from a woman between 55 and 75 years old with COVID-19, enrolled during active disease.

V usage is TRBV5-1 and J usage is TRBJ2-1; D uncertain. This CDR3 is 15 amino acids long. Looked up from germline, CDR1 is SGHRS and CDR2 is YFSETQ. V was shortened by 1 base and J by 0 bases, with 8 bases between the two germline ends. The CDR3 DNA sequence: TGCGCCAGCAGCTTGTACTCGAGCTCCTACAATGAGCAGTTCTTC. Encoded protein: CASSLYSSSYNEQFF.

The CDR3 protein is CASREGQIYEQYF. The DNA for the CDR3 is TGTGCCAGCAGGGAGGGACAGATATACGAGCAGTACTTC. The chain has TRBV28 and TRBJ2-7; D is possibly TRBD1 (7 bases). Trimming shortened V by 6 bases and J by 4 bases, and 13 bases separated the two germline ends. CDR1 is MDHEN and CDR2 is SYDVKM in the germline V gene. The CDR3 sequence is 13 residues long.

This chain links TRBV7-2 with TRBJ2-1; TRBD2 matches 11 bases. Germline CDR1 SGHTA, CDR2 FQGNSA. V was clipped by 8 bases and J by 4 bases; unmatched bases: 4. The CDR3 has 14 amino acids. The CDR3 DNA sequence: TGTGCCAGCGGCACTAGCGGGGGTTACAATGAGCAGTTCTTC. Translating it yields CASGTSGGYNEQFF.

J is TRBJ2-1 and V is TRBV5-1; a weak D match, TRBD1 (5 bases). CDR3 length: 14 residues. Germline V gives CDR1 SGHRS, CDR2 YFSETQ. V lost 4 bases and J 2 bases, leaving 10 bases between the germline ends. The CDR3 is CASSAEGAYNEQFF. The CDR3 region has the DNA TGCGCCAGCAGCGCCGAAGGGGCCTACAATGAGCAGTTCTTC.

The rearrangement links TRBV12-3 or TRBV12-4 to TRBJ1-4; D gene unclear. This CDR3 comprises 12 residues. The DNA of the CDR3 is TGTGCGAGCGGAGGCTACGAAGAAAAACTGTTTTTT. Its translation: CASGGYEEKLFF.

The chain links TRBV2 to TRBJ1-1, with 8 bases identical to TRBD1. This CDR3 has 13 residues. V lost 2 bases to trimming and J lost 10 bases; unmatched junction nucleotides: 6. Germline lookup yields CDR1 SNHLY and CDR2 FYNNEI. CDR3 region: CASSEIQGAGAFF. In nucleotides, the CDR3 is TGTGCCAGCAGTGAAATTCAGGGGGCAGGAGCTTTCTTT.

The CDR3 loop is CASRDRVTDTQYF. Here the CDR3 DNA reads TGTGCCAGCCGGGACAGAGTCACAGATACGCAGTATTTT. The chain joins TRBV27 to TRBJ2-3; 7 bases are shared with TRBD1. The length of the CDR3 is 13 residues. Germline assignment: CDR1 MNHEY and CDR2 SMNVEV (reference sequence). With V trimmed by 8 bases and J by 2 bases, 4 bases remained unmatched.

The V and J genes are TRBV28 and TRBJ2-7; tentatively, D is TRBD2 (5 bases). Germline loops: CDR1 MDHEN, CDR2 SYDVKM. V shed 6 bases and J shed 2 bases, with 8 bases lying between them. This CDR3 is built from 12 residues. The CDR3 bases are TGTGCCAGCAGGGAGGCCACCTACGAGCAGTACTTC. It is translated as CASREATYEQYF. The full variable domain, with the rest looked up from reference TRBV28 and TRBJ2-7, is DVKVTQSSRYLVKRTGEKVFLECVQDMDHENMFWYRQDPGLGLRLIYFSYDVKMKEKGDIPEGYSVSREKKERFSLILESASTNQTSMYLCASREATYEQYFGPGTRLTVT.

The V and J genes are TRBV7-9 and TRBJ1-4, with D perhaps matching TRBD1 (5 bases). The CDR3 length is 15 residues. Germline V gives CDR1 SEHNR, CDR2 FQNEAQ (reference sequence). V was cut by 4 bases and J by 8 bases, with 17 bases left in between. The CDR3 protein is CASSSTGTLSEKLFF. CDR3 DNA sequence: TGTGCCAGCAGCTCGACCGGGACTTTGTCCGAAAAACTGTTTTTT.

This chain uses TRBV28 with TRBJ2-7; TRBD1 matches 7 bases. The ends lost 6 bases at V and 0 bases at J; junction bases unmatched: 8. This CDR3 is built from 15 residues. The germline V gene encodes CDR1 MDHEN and CDR2 SYDVKM. CDR3 sequence reads: CASSQQGHSSYEQYF. CDR3 sequence (DNA): TGTGCCAGCAGCCAACAGGGGCATAGCTCCTACGAGCAGTACTTC.